These T cell receptor beta chains were read from a single sample in a study of T and B cells in COVID-19 patients. One entry per CDR3 protein, called by TCRdb with MiXCR from the multiplex PCR reads. The sample shows roughly 16,000 distinct CDR3 sequences, about 29% of them seen only once. The specimen sequenced was blood. The origin of the receptors is a human donor who had recovered from COVID-19. CDR3s include the opening cysteine and the closing phenylalanine or tryptophan. Fields, in order: D gene, clone size, V gene, CDR3 protein. The D gene is left open where the match is weak. Rows give clone size only sometimes, using once, few, many, or a class for an expanded clone.

d_gene: .
abundance: .
v_gene: TRBV6-5
CDR3aa: CASLPGWGSGYGYTF

d_gene: .
abundance: medium-sized
v_gene: TRBV18
CDR3aa: CASSPASSQETQYF

d_gene: .
abundance: .
v_gene: TRBV5-6
CDR3aa: CASSLGSGEAFF

d_gene: .
abundance: .
v_gene: TRBV20-1
CDR3aa: CSASRPGLADTGELFF

d_gene: .
abundance: .
v_gene: TRBV11-1
CDR3aa: CASSEDRDNEQFF

d_gene: TRBD2
abundance: few
v_gene: TRBV12-3/TRBV12-4
CDR3aa: CASRGGTRGTQYF

d_gene: .
abundance: .
v_gene: TRBV6-6
CDR3aa: CASSYSRLPRFSQYF

d_gene: TRBD1
abundance: few
v_gene: TRBV6-2/TRBV6-3
CDR3aa: CASSPTGPGGELFF

d_gene: TRBD1
abundance: medium-sized
v_gene: TRBV30
CDR3aa: CAWSEGHRTGPNEQFF

d_gene: .
abundance: .
v_gene: TRBV19
CDR3aa: CASRILTSGNTIYF

d_gene: TRBD1
abundance: many
v_gene: TRBV11-3
CDR3aa: CASSSKTGWNSPLHF

d_gene: TRBD1
abundance: .
v_gene: TRBV11-3
CDR3aa: CASSKGASNEKLFF

d_gene: TRBD1
abundance: few
v_gene: TRBV6-5
CDR3aa: CASSPDRGNIQYF

d_gene: TRBD1
abundance: .
v_gene: TRBV4-3
CDR3aa: CASSQPGQGVHGYTF

d_gene: .
abundance: medium-sized
v_gene: TRBV11-1
CDR3aa: CASSHRQSGEKLFF

d_gene: .
abundance: few
v_gene: TRBV19
CDR3aa: CASLQGSGANVLTF

d_gene: .
abundance: .
v_gene: TRBV6-5
CDR3aa: CASKGRLASINEQFF

d_gene: .
abundance: .
v_gene: TRBV18
CDR3aa: CASAQGRGSTEAFF

d_gene: TRBD2
abundance: .
v_gene: TRBV6-6
CDR3aa: CASSDTSGSYNEQFF

d_gene: .
abundance: .
v_gene: TRBV12-3/TRBV12-4
CDR3aa: CASSFPDTYNEQFF

d_gene: .
abundance: .
v_gene: TRBV6-2/TRBV6-3
CDR3aa: CASSPPRGNEQFF

d_gene: TRBD2
abundance: .
v_gene: TRBV6-2/TRBV6-3
CDR3aa: CASSPPSGRAYNEQFF

d_gene: TRBD2
abundance: .
v_gene: TRBV11-3
CDR3aa: CASSLLAEDAYTDTQYF

d_gene: TRBD1
abundance: medium-sized
v_gene: TRBV29-1
CDR3aa: CSVGQGANGYTF

d_gene: .
abundance: .
v_gene: TRBV20-1
CDR3aa: CSAREDYEQYF

d_gene: TRBD1
abundance: medium-sized
v_gene: TRBV6-2/TRBV6-3
CDR3aa: CASSPRGQGTDTQYF

d_gene: .
abundance: .
v_gene: TRBV7-6
CDR3aa: CASGPDRHEQYF

d_gene: TRBD1
abundance: .
v_gene: TRBV15
CDR3aa: CATSSERDRFFYGYTF

d_gene: .
abundance: .
v_gene: TRBV11-3
CDR3aa: CASKGRILEAFF

d_gene: TRBD1
abundance: few
v_gene: TRBV30
CDR3aa: CALRDRGITSNQPQHF

d_gene: .
abundance: medium-sized
v_gene: TRBV19
CDR3aa: CASSAVQETQYF

d_gene: TRBD2
abundance: .
v_gene: TRBV6-2/TRBV6-3
CDR3aa: CASKIYQGLAGTGELFF

d_gene: .
abundance: many
v_gene: TRBV6-2/TRBV6-3
CDR3aa: CASSKHRTALRPGANVLTF

d_gene: .
abundance: medium-sized
v_gene: TRBV6-5
CDR3aa: CATRGLVSYEQYF

d_gene: .
abundance: .
v_gene: TRBV6-2/TRBV6-3
CDR3aa: CASSYPALGYEQYF

d_gene: .
abundance: medium-sized
v_gene: TRBV27
CDR3aa: CASSLGVEGDNEQFF

d_gene: .
abundance: .
v_gene: TRBV4-2
CDR3aa: CASSHLDSNSPLHF

d_gene: .
abundance: many
v_gene: TRBV18
CDR3aa: CASSPIQALEQYF

d_gene: TRBD1
abundance: medium-sized
v_gene: TRBV12-3/TRBV12-4
CDR3aa: CASSPGTGISPLHF

d_gene: .
abundance: .
v_gene: TRBV6-5
CDR3aa: CASRKPGYNSPLHF

d_gene: .
abundance: .
v_gene: TRBV28
CDR3aa: CASSSPGPGLEAFF

d_gene: TRBD1
abundance: .
v_gene: TRBV19
CDR3aa: CASSIPDRGGYTF

d_gene: .
abundance: few
v_gene: TRBV18
CDR3aa: CASSPSGADSPLHF

d_gene: .
abundance: once
v_gene: TRBV30
CDR3aa: CAWKGIREKLFF

d_gene: TRBD1
abundance: .
v_gene: TRBV20-1
CDR3aa: CSARVRDSFYGYTF

d_gene: TRBD2
abundance: .
v_gene: TRBV20-1
CDR3aa: CSANREVDYNEQFF

d_gene: .
abundance: .
v_gene: TRBV4-3
CDR3aa: CASSPSMYNEQFF

d_gene: TRBD1
abundance: .
v_gene: TRBV12-3/TRBV12-4
CDR3aa: CASSATGGRNQPQHF

d_gene: .
abundance: few
v_gene: TRBV11-3
CDR3aa: CASSSLREYEQYF

d_gene: .
abundance: .
v_gene: TRBV12-3/TRBV12-4
CDR3aa: CASSLGVYNEQFF

d_gene: TRBD1
abundance: .
v_gene: TRBV7-6
CDR3aa: CASSLVGDRDYKQYF

d_gene: .
abundance: .
v_gene: TRBV30
CDR3aa: CAWSVGSGRDPNQPQHF

d_gene: TRBD1
abundance: .
v_gene: TRBV20-1
CDR3aa: CSASLGQGQREQYF

d_gene: TRBD1
abundance: once
v_gene: TRBV27
CDR3aa: CASRHPGTAYNSPLHF

d_gene: TRBD1
abundance: few
v_gene: TRBV12-3/TRBV12-4
CDR3aa: CASSLQGGNQPQHF

d_gene: .
abundance: few
v_gene: TRBV30
CDR3aa: CAWSAGFGGQPQHF

d_gene: TRBD2
abundance: medium-sized
v_gene: TRBV19
CDR3aa: CASSIVGLAGTYEQYF

d_gene: TRBD1
abundance: .
v_gene: TRBV11-3
CDR3aa: CASTLSATGRNEQYF

d_gene: .
abundance: .
v_gene: TRBV20-1
CDR3aa: CSASSAGTQNSGEQYF